A single sample gave rise to the 18 T cell receptor beta chains below, sequenced in a study of T-cell reconstitution after alpha-beta-depleted transplantation in children. TCRbeta library preparation incorporated unique molecular identifiers. TCRdb re-called the PCR reads through MiXCR, storing one row per CDR3 protein. This table has about 460,000 distinct CDR3 sequences, roughly a tenth appearing once. The specimen was PBMCs, collected before TCRalphabeta/CD19-depleted stem cell transplant. These receptors originate from a child aged 2-15 years with inherited bone marrow failure, due to receive a stem cell transplant.

This clonotype was picked up many times. The chain couples TRBV7-9 to TRBJ1-1; D is ambiguous. Germline V gives CDR1 SEHNR, CDR2 FQNEAQ (reference sequence). The CDR3 sequence is 12 residues long. V lost 8 bases, J lost 1 base, and 8 bases lay in between. In DNA form, the CDR3 reads TGTGCCAGCGGCGACACGAACACTGAAGCTTTCTTT. It is translated as CASGDTNTEAFF.

Many counts were recorded for this clonotype. Here the CDR3 DNA reads TGTGCCAGCAGTGAGACTAGCGGGAGCGACAATGAGCAGTTCTTC. It yields the protein CASSETSGSDNEQFF. The chain combines TRBV12-3 or TRBV12-4 with TRBJ2-1; 12 nucleotides align to TRBD2. CDR3 length equals 15 residues. The V and J ends lost 5 bases and 5 bases, in that order; junction bases with no gene match: 4.

This clonotype came up a few times. J is TRBJ2-2 and V is TRBV10-3; TRBD1 agrees at 11 bases. The V segment lost 3 bases and the J segment 3 bases; nucleotides outside the gene matches: 3. This CDR3 contains 16 residues. Germline V gene lookup returns CDR1 ENHRY and CDR2 SYGVKD. For the CDR3, the DNA is TGTGCCATCAGTGAACCGGGACAGGGGGACACCGGGGAGCTGTTTTTT. This sequence encodes CAISEPGQGDTGELFF.

Notes on this clonotype: This may arise from a read error, as a much more abundant clone is one base away. The chain joins TRBV10-1 to TRBJ2-7; 10 nucleotides agree with TRBD1. Germline CDR1 reads WNHNN; CDR2 reads SYGVQD (reference sequence). The CDR3 extends over 13 amino acids. The CDR3 sequence is CASSGQGAYDQYF. CDR3 DNA: TGCGCCAGCAGTGGACAGGGGGCTTACGACCAGTACTTC.

The rearrangement joins TRBV20-1 to TRBJ1-4; a weak D match, TRBD1 (5 bases). V lost 5 bases and J 1 base, leaving 17 bases between the germline ends. The CDR3 consists of 16 residues. The germline V gene encodes CDR1 DFQATT and CDR2 SNEGSKA (reference sequence). DNA for the CDR3: TGCAGTGCTGCGGGGGGGGATAGAGTAACTAATGAAAAACTGTTTTTT. Translating it yields CSAAGGDRVTNEKLFF.

Many counts were recorded for this clonotype. The rearrangement joins TRBV15 to TRBJ2-1; D is ambiguous. V gave up 5 bases and J gave up 0 bases, with 11 bases separating them. This CDR3 spans 15 amino acids. Germline V gives CDR1 LNHNV, CDR2 YYDKDF (reference sequence). CDR3 protein: CATSPRYGSYNEQFF. CDR3 coding DNA: TGTGCCACCAGCCCCCGGTACGGCTCCTACAATGAGCAGTTCTTC. Full variable domain (missing parts from reference TRBV15 and TRBJ2-1): DAMVIQNPRYQVTQFGKPVTLSCSQTLNHNVMYWYQQKSSQAPKLLFHYYDKDFNNEADTPDNFQSRRPNTSFCFLDIRSPGLGDTAMYLCATSPRYGSYNEQFFGPGTRLTVL.

This clonotype showed up just a few times. The chain combines TRBV3-1 with TRBJ2-3; tentative D call: TRBD1 (6 bases). CDR1 is LGHDT, CDR2 YNNKEL, per germline (reference sequence). The CDR3 is made up of 15 amino acids. V was pared by 0 bases and J by 1 base, with 8 bases between. The CDR3 sequence is CASSQDRGGTDTQYF. CDR3 in DNA: TGTGCCAGCAGCCAAGACAGGGGTGGCACAGATACGCAGTATTTT.

The chain is built from TRBV3-1 and TRBJ2-2; 7 nucleotides match TRBD2. V shed 4 bases and J 4 bases; nucleotides not matched to a gene: 9. CDR3 length: 16 amino acids. Germline values: CDR1 LGHDT, CDR2 YNNKEL (reference sequence). CDR3 region: CASSPGGGGSTGELFF. The CDR3 region has the DNA TGTGCCAGCAGCCCGGGTGGTGGCGGGAGCACCGGGGAGCTGTTTTTT.

This clonotype was seen ten or more times. The V gene is TRBV20-1, the J gene TRBJ2-6; weak D call: TRBD1 (6 bases). Between the trimmed V and J ends, which lost 3 bases and 4 bases, there was a span of 22 bases. Per germline, CDR1 DFQATT and CDR2 SNEGSKA (reference sequence). This CDR3 is built from 18 residues. The CDR3: CSASRQGSGSKGANVLTF. The DNA for the CDR3 is TGCAGTGCTAGTCGTCAGGGGAGCGGTTCGAAAGGGGCCAACGTCCTGACTTTC.

In this sample, this clonotype turned up many times. The chain carries TRBV29-1 and TRBJ1-1; D perhaps matches TRBD1 (6 bases). Germline V gives CDR1 SQVTM, CDR2 ANQGSEA. The CDR3 totals 15 residues. Trimming cost V 4 bases and J 2 bases, with 17 bases left between them. DNA of the CDR3: TGCAGCGTTGTTTGGCCAGGGGATGGAAACACTGAAGCTTTCTTT. It yields the protein CSVVWPGDGNTEAFF. Drawing the rest from reference TRBV29-1 and TRBJ1-1, the complete variable domain is SAVISQKPSRDICQRGTSLTIQCQVDSQVTMMFWYRQQPGQSLTLIATANQGSEATYESGFVIDKFPISRPNLTFSTLTVSNMSPEDSSIYLCSVVWPGDGNTEAFFGQGTRLTVV.

This clonotype was picked up many times. The chain carries TRBV18 and TRBJ2-1; D gene ambiguous. Germline-derived CDR1 and CDR2 are KGHSH and LQKENI. The CDR3 contains 12 residues. The germline V and J ends were trimmed by 4 bases and 12 bases, with 13 bases remaining between them. DNA for the CDR3: TGTGCCAGCTCACGCGAGCGATCCCTGCAGTTCTTC. This gives the protein CASSRERSLQFF.

This clonotype showed up many times. The chain links TRBV5-1 to TRBJ2-1; D unclear. Germline CDR1 is SGHRS and CDR2 is YFSETQ. V lost 2 bases, J lost 5 bases, and 8 bases lay in between. The CDR3 has 13 amino acids. CDR3 residues: CASSFSRNNEQFF. The CDR3 DNA sequence: TGCGCCAGCAGCTTTTCCAGGAACAATGAGCAGTTCTTC. Complete variable domain (other parts from reference TRBV5-1 and TRBJ2-1): KAGVTQTPRYLIKTRGQQVTLSCSPISGHRSVSWYQQTPGQGLQFLFEYFSETQRNKGNFPGRFSGRQFSNSRSEMNVSTLELGDSALYLCASSFSRNNEQFFGPGTRLTVL.

The chain links TRBV15 to TRBJ1-2; D is unresolved. Germline lookup yields CDR1 LNHNV and CDR2 YYDKDF (reference sequence). The CDR3 is 13 amino acids. Trimming removed 0 bases from V and 10 bases from J, with 12 bases in between. CDR3 DNA: TGTGCCACCAGCAGAGATGCCCGATTTCCCTACACCTTC. Protein: CATSRDARFPYTF.

This clonotype was seen ten or more times. This rearrangement joins TRBV7-9 to TRBJ1-4; D is perhaps TRBD1 (5 bases). The length of the CDR3 is 15 residues. V lost 5 bases to trimming and J lost 0 bases, with 10 bases between them. The germline V gene has CDR1 SEHNR and CDR2 FQNEAQ (reference sequence). CDR3 in DNA: TGTGCCAGCAGCCAGGGACTTGCAACTAATGAAAAACTGTTTTTT. Translating gives CASSQGLATNEKLFF.

This clonotype was picked up many times. The chain has TRBV6-2 or TRBV6-3 and TRBJ2-7, with a possible D match to TRBD2 (6 bases). The CDR3 contains 13 residues. Germline-derived CDR1 and CDR2 are MNHEY and SVGEGT. V was shortened by 7 bases and J by 3 bases, with 13 bases between the two germline ends. CDR3 DNA sequence: TGTGCCAGCAAGGGACTTAGAGACTACGAGCAGTACTTC. This encodes CASKGLRDYEQYF.

This clonotype has a count of ten or more. This chain joins TRBV12-3 or TRBV12-4 and TRBJ1-2; D may be TRBD1 (5 bases). V dropped 2 bases and J dropped 2 bases, with 9 bases sitting between them. CDR3 length equals 14 residues. The CDR3 protein is CASSLRDLNYGYTF. CDR3 sequence (DNA): TGTGCCAGCAGTTTACGGGACCTAAACTATGGCTACACCTTC.

This clonotype was seen many times. The rearrangement links TRBV28 to TRBJ2-3, with D possibly TRBD2 on 6 matching bases. The CDR3 consists of 14 residues. CDR1 is MDHEN, CDR2 SYDVKM, per germline. Trimming took off 7 bases at V and 2 bases at J, with 13 bases between the two ends. The CDR3 is CASNSGFDTDTQYF. The CDR3 coding sequence is TGTGCCAGCAATAGCGGATTCGACACAGATACGCAGTATTTT.

This clonotype was picked up many times. The chain is built from TRBV29-1 and TRBJ1-4, with 7 bases that match TRBD1. The V gene end was trimmed by 7 bases and the J gene end by 7 bases; junction bases not matched to a gene: 6. This CDR3 comprises 12 residues. In germline, CDR1 is SQVTM, CDR2 ANQGSEA. The CDR3 protein is CSGRQGGEKLFF. Here the CDR3 DNA reads TGCAGCGGGCGACAGGGAGGTGAAAAACTGTTTTTT. The full variable domain, rest sourced from reference TRBV29-1 and TRBJ1-4, is SAVISQKPSRDICQRGTSLTIQCQVDSQVTMMFWYRQQPGQSLTLIATANQGSEATYESGFVIDKFPISRPNLTFSTLTVSNMSPEDSSIYLCSGRQGGEKLFFGSGTQLSVL.